A few counts support the clone carrying this TCR beta chain. Trimming left V 2 bases short and J 6 bases short, with 8 bases between. CDR3 size: 13 residues. CDR1 SGHKS and CDR2 YYEKEE come from the germline V gene (reference sequence). The data were taken from a study of cytomegalovirus exposure and HLA in healthy donors. Here immunoSEQ multiplex PCR was the method, and the copy in TCRdb shows in-frame clones only, minus some. The sample shows 200,000 to 300,000 clones, around 85% of them seen only once. The rearrangement uses TRBV5-5 and TRBJ1-4; D perhaps matches TRBD1 (5 bases). Sequenced input: PBMCs. The sequence was collected from a woman aged 30 to 39 in good health and CMV-seropositive. This chain's CDR3 is CASSLGDDEKLFF. The CDR3 DNA reads TGTGCCAGCAGCTTAGGGGATGATGAAAAACTGTTTTTT.